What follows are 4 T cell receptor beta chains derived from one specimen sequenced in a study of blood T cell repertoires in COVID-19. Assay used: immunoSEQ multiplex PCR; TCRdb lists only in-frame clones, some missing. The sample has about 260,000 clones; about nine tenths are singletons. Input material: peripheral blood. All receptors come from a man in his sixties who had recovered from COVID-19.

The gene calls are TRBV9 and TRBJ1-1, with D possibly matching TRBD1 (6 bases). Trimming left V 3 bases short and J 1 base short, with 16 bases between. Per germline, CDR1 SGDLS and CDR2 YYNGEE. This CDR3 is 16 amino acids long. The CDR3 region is CASSAPAGATNTEAFF. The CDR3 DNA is TGTGCCAGCAGCGCCCCAGCAGGGGCTACGAACACTGAAGCTTTCTTT.

CDR3 sequence reads: CSVGEAANSPLHF. The DNA for the CDR3 is TGCAGCGTTGGAGAGGCCGCCAATTCACCCCTCCACTTT. The V call is TRBV29-1, the J call TRBJ1-6; D not resolved. CDR3 length equals 13 residues. V dropped 4 bases and J dropped 7 bases, with 11 bases sitting between them. CDR1 and CDR2 (germline): SQVTM, ANQGSEA.

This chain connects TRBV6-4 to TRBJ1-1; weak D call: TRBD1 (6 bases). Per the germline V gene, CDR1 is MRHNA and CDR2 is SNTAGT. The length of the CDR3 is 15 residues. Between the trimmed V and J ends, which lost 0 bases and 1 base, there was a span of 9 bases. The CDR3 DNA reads TGTGCCAGCAGTGACTCTCCGGGACAGAACACTGAAGCTTTCTTT. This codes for CASSDSPGQNTEAFF.

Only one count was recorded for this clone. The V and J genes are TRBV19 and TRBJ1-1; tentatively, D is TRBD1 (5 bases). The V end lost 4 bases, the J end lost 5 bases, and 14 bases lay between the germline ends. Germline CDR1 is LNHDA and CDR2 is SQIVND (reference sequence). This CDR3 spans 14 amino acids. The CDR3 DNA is TGTGCCAGTAGTAGGGGCGTGGGGATAACTGAAGCTTTCTTT. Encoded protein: CASSRGVGITEAFF.